What follows is one TCR beta chain and its context. Antigen unknown. The sample belongs to a study of cytomegalovirus exposure and HLA in healthy donors. For the study at large: Approximately 180 million T cells yielded some 120 million unique TCR beta sequences in earlier analysis. Study findings and constraints: The presence/absence work took it that sequencing depth was about the same across donors. A later analysis reported that several of the most significant clusters appeared to be linked to common viral pathogens, among them Epstein-Barr virus.

The PCR had 60 Vbeta and 13 Jbeta primers. Profiling relied on immunoSEQ multiplex PCR, and the TCRdb table lists in-frame clones only, not all of them. The sample lists tens of thousands of clones, about 80% occurring once. The sequencing sample was made of PBMCs. This clonotype was sampled from a female donor in good health and CMV-seronegative.

In DNA, the CDR3 is TGTGCCAGCAGTGAACTAGCGGGCGCAGATACGCAGTATTTT. Its translation is CASSELAGADTQYF. The J gene is TRBJ2-3, the V gene TRBV6-4; 9 nucleotides match TRBD2. CDR3 length: 14 residues. Germline values: CDR1 MRHNA, CDR2 SNTAGT. V gave up 3 bases and J gave up 4 bases; unmatched junction bases: 2.